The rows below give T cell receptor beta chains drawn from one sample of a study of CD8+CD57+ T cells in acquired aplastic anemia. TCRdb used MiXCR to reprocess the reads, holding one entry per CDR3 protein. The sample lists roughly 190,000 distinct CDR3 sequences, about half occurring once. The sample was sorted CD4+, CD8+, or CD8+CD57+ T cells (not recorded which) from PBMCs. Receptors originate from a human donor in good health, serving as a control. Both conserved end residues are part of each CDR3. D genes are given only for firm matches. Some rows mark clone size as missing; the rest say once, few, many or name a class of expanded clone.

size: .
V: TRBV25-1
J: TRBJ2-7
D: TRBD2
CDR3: CASSSTGLAGGPRSEQYF
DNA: TGTGCCAGCAGCTCGACTGGACTAGCGGGGGGCCCTCGGTCCGAGCAGTACTTC

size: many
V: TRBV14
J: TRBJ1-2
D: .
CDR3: CASSSDLSYGYTF
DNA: TGTGCCAGCAGCTCTGACCTGAGCTATGGCTACACCTTC

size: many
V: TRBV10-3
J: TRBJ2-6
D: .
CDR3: CAISGLQSSGANVLTF
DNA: TGTGCCATCAGTGGGTTACAGAGCTCTGGGGCCAACGTCCTGACTTTC

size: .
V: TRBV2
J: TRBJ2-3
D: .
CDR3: CASTEGGAGDTQYF
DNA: TGTGCCAGCACCGAGGGGGGGGCGGGGGATACGCAGTATTTT

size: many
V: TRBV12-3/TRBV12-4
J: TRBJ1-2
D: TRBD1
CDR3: CAPLGVDRGRVKGYTF
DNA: TGTGCCCCCCTAGGGGTCGACAGGGGGCGCGTAAAGGGCTACACCTTC

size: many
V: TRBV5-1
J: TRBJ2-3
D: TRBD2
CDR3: CASNGLAGTDTQYF
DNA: TGCGCCAGCAACGGACTAGCGGGCACAGATACGCAGTATTTT

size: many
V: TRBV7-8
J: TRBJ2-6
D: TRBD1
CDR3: CASSLRSRQGATSGANVLTF
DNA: TGTGCCAGCAGCTTAAGATCTAGGCAGGGGGCTACCTCTGGGGCCAACGTCCTGACTTTC

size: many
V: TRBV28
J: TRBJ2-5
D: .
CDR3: CASSFKTPQYF
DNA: TGTGCCAGCAGCTTTAAAACGCCCCAGTACTTC

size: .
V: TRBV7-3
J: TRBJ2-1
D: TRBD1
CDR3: CASSGQGDNEQFF
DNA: TGTGCCAGCAGCGGACAGGGGGACAATGAGCAGTTCTTC

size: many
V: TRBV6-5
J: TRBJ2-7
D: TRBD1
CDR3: CASSLLQGDLDEQYF
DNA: TGTGCCAGCAGTTTGTTACAGGGGGATTTGGACGAGCAGTACTTC

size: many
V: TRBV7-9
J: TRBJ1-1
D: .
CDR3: CASSLQGVTEAFF
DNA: TGTGCCAGCAGCTTACAAGGCGTCACTGAAGCTTTCTTT

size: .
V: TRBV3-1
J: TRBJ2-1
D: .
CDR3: CASSDWAGSNEQFF
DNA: TGTGCCAGCAGCGATTGGGCAGGAAGCAATGAGCAGTTCTTC

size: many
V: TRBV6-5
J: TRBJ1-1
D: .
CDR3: CASSYHHLNTEAFF
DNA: TGTGCCAGCAGTTATCATCATCTGAACACTGAAGCTTTCTTT

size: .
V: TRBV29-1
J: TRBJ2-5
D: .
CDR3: CGVEAGLAKETQYF
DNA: TGCGGCGTTGAGGCAGGGCTAGCGAAGGAGACCCAGTACTTC

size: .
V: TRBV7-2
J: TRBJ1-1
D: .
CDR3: CASSYSQNTEAFF
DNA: TGTGCCAGCAGTTATAGTCAGAACACTGAAGCTTTCTTT

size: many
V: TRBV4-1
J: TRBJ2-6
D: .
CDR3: CASSQQGAGANVLTF
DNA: TGCGCCAGCAGCCAGCAGGGTGCTGGGGCCAACGTCCTGACTTTC

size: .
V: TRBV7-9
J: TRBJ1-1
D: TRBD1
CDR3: CASSQGGRRTEAFF
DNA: TGTGCCAGCAGTCAGGGGGGGAGGAGGACTGAAGCTTTCTTT